A selection of T cell receptor beta chains follows, all from one sample in a study of blood T cell repertoires in COVID-19. Some clones are missing from TCRdb's copy, which holds only in-frame ones; the method was immunoSEQ multiplex PCR. The sample shows about 150,000 clones, around 84% of them seen only once. The sequenced sample consisted of peripheral blood. These receptors were obtained from a man between 45 and 60 years old with active or convalescent COVID-19. Each CDR3 is given with its conserved first and last residue. Fields, in order: D gene, J gene, clone size, V gene, CDR3 protein, CDR3 DNA. A D gene is named only where the DNA matches it firmly. Only some rows state a clone size, as once, few, many or a class for expanded clones.

d_gene: TRBD1; j_gene: TRBJ1-5; abundance: few; v_gene: TRBV15; CDR3aa: CATRRTGGAGNQPQHF; CDR3nt: TGTGCCACCAGACGAACAGGGGGCGCAGGCAATCAGCCCCAGCATTTT
d_gene: .; j_gene: TRBJ2-3; abundance: once; v_gene: TRBV5-1; CDR3aa: CASSLVSVRGDTQYF; CDR3nt: TGCGCCAGCAGCTTGGTCTCGGTTCGGGGAGATACGCAGTATTTT
d_gene: TRBD2; j_gene: TRBJ2-5; abundance: .; v_gene: TRBV5-1; CDR3aa: CASSRTSGAYQETQYF; CDR3nt: TGCGCCAGCAGCCGCACTAGCGGGGCGTACCAAGAGACCCAGTACTTC
d_gene: .; j_gene: TRBJ2-7; abundance: once; v_gene: TRBV14; CDR3aa: CASSLHRYYEQYF; CDR3nt: TGTGCCAGCAGCCTTCACAGATACTACGAGCAGTACTTC
d_gene: .; j_gene: TRBJ1-4; abundance: .; v_gene: TRBV5-1; CDR3aa: CASSPSWTEEKLFF; CDR3nt: TGCGCCAGCAGCCCCTCTTGGACTGAGGAAAAACTGTTTTTT
d_gene: .; j_gene: TRBJ1-3; abundance: .; v_gene: TRBV4-3; CDR3aa: CASSQETSQGYTGNTIYF; CDR3nt: TGCGCCAGCAGCCAAGAAACGAGTCAGGGTTACACTGGAAACACCATATATTTT
d_gene: TRBD2; j_gene: TRBJ2-1; abundance: .; v_gene: TRBV5-1; CDR3aa: CASSAFLAGSNEQFF; CDR3nt: TGCGCCAGCAGCGCGTTCCTAGCGGGATCCAATGAGCAGTTCTTC
d_gene: TRBD1; j_gene: TRBJ1-2; abundance: .; v_gene: TRBV11-3; CDR3aa: CASSSRGHYGYTF; CDR3nt: TGTGCCAGCAGTTCGAGGGGGCACTATGGCTACACCTTC
d_gene: .; j_gene: TRBJ1-1; abundance: .; v_gene: TRBV6-2/TRBV6-3; CDR3aa: CASSYLDSYTEAFF; CDR3nt: TGTGCCAGCAGTTACCTGGACAGCTACACTGAAGCTTTCTTT
d_gene: TRBD1; j_gene: TRBJ2-7; abundance: .; v_gene: TRBV28; CDR3aa: CASSSGQVEAFSYEQYF; CDR3nt: TGTGCCAGCAGTTCCGGACAGGTCGAAGCCTTTTCCTACGAGCAGTACTTC
d_gene: .; j_gene: TRBJ1-2; abundance: .; v_gene: TRBV5-4; CDR3aa: CASSLGLAGGDYGYTF; CDR3nt: TGTGCCAGCAGCTTGGGGCTAGCTGGGGGCGACTATGGCTACACCTTC
d_gene: TRBD1; j_gene: TRBJ1-2; abundance: .; v_gene: TRBV5-1; CDR3aa: CASSLEQGYGYTF; CDR3nt: TGCGCCAGCAGCTTGGAACAGGGGTATGGCTACACCTTC
d_gene: .; j_gene: TRBJ1-5; abundance: .; v_gene: TRBV7-2; CDR3aa: CASSLAGPYSNQPQHF; CDR3nt: TGTGCCAGCAGCTTAGCGGGGCCATATAGCAATCAGCCCCAGCATTTT
d_gene: TRBD2; j_gene: TRBJ2-3; abundance: .; v_gene: TRBV2; CDR3aa: CASSGAGGTDTQYF; CDR3nt: TGTGCCAGCAGTGGAGCGGGGGGGACAGATACGCAGTATTTT
d_gene: TRBD1; j_gene: TRBJ1-1; abundance: .; v_gene: TRBV14; CDR3aa: CASSQVQGVNTEAFF; CDR3nt: TGTGCCAGCAGCCAAGTGCAGGGGGTGAACACTGAAGCTTTCTTT
d_gene: .; j_gene: TRBJ1-2; abundance: .; v_gene: TRBV4-3; CDR3aa: CASSQDTNYGYTF; CDR3nt: TGCGCCAGCAGCCAGGACACTAACTATGGCTACACCTTC
d_gene: .; j_gene: TRBJ2-5; abundance: .; v_gene: TRBV29-1; CDR3aa: CSARLGETQYF; CDR3nt: TGCAGCGCCCGACTGGGAGAGACCCAGTACTTC
d_gene: TRBD1; j_gene: TRBJ2-7; abundance: .; v_gene: TRBV5-1; CDR3aa: CASTYYGTGGYEQYF; CDR3nt: TGCGCCAGCACCTATTATGGGACAGGGGGCTACGAGCAGTACTTC
d_gene: TRBD1; j_gene: TRBJ1-5; abundance: .; v_gene: TRBV28; CDR3aa: CASSPRGRGPSQPQHF; CDR3nt: TGTGCCAGCAGCCCTCGGGGCAGGGGGCCATCTCAGCCCCAGCATTTT
d_gene: TRBD1; j_gene: TRBJ2-6; abundance: few; v_gene: TRBV4-3; CDR3aa: CASSQDGDSSGANVLTF; CDR3nt: TGCGCCAGCAGCCAAGATGGGGACAGCTCTGGGGCCAACGTCCTGACTTTC
d_gene: .; j_gene: TRBJ1-1; abundance: few; v_gene: TRBV7-8; CDR3aa: CASSLFSRQMNTEAFF; CDR3nt: TGTGCCAGCAGCTTATTCTCGCGACAAATGAACACTGAAGCTTTCTTT
d_gene: TRBD1; j_gene: TRBJ2-2; abundance: .; v_gene: TRBV28; CDR3aa: CASSLPTGDVRELFF; CDR3nt: TGTGCCAGCAGCCTACCGACAGGGGATGTGAGGGAGCTGTTTTTT
d_gene: .; j_gene: TRBJ1-3; abundance: .; v_gene: TRBV19; CDR3aa: CASSIQDTLGNTIYF; CDR3nt: TGTGCCAGTAGTATCCAGGACACCCTTGGAAACACCATATATTTT
d_gene: TRBD1; j_gene: TRBJ1-2; abundance: .; v_gene: TRBV6-6; CDR3aa: CASSYWLGQGYYGYTF; CDR3nt: TGTGCCAGCAGTTACTGGTTGGGACAGGGCTATTATGGCTACACCTTC
d_gene: TRBD1; j_gene: TRBJ2-7; abundance: .; v_gene: TRBV7-8; CDR3aa: CASSPTGTGEGEQYF; CDR3nt: TGTGCCAGCAGCCCCACCGGGACAGGGGAGGGCGAGCAGTACTTC
d_gene: TRBD2; j_gene: TRBJ2-1; abundance: once; v_gene: TRBV11-3; CDR3aa: CASSVRPGGAGNEQFF; CDR3nt: TGTGCCAGCAGCGTACGCCCCGGGGGGGCAGGGAATGAGCAGTTCTTC
d_gene: .; j_gene: TRBJ1-4; abundance: .; v_gene: TRBV2; CDR3aa: CASRNFGVQEKLFF; CDR3nt: TGTGCCAGCAGGAATTTCGGGGTTCAGGAAAAACTGTTTTTT
d_gene: TRBD1; j_gene: TRBJ2-1; abundance: .; v_gene: TRBV19; CDR3aa: CASSISGTGVGNEQFF; CDR3nt: TGTGCCAGTAGTATCTCCGGGACAGGGGTCGGCAATGAGCAGTTCTTC
d_gene: .; j_gene: TRBJ1-2; abundance: .; v_gene: TRBV12-3/TRBV12-4; CDR3aa: CASSLTRASGYTF; CDR3nt: TGTGCCAGCAGTTTAACGAGAGCGAGTGGCTACACCTTC
d_gene: .; j_gene: TRBJ1-5; abundance: .; v_gene: TRBV19; CDR3aa: CASSMGQYNQPQHF; CDR3nt: TGTGCCAGTAGTATGGGGCAGTACAATCAGCCCCAGCATTTT
d_gene: TRBD1; j_gene: TRBJ1-5; abundance: .; v_gene: TRBV18; CDR3aa: CASSPGGGGQGHQPQHF; CDR3nt: TGTGCCAGCTCACCAGGTGGAGGTGGACAGGGTCACCAGCCCCAGCATTTT
d_gene: .; j_gene: TRBJ2-7; abundance: .; v_gene: TRBV2; CDR3aa: CASSLQQISYEQYF; CDR3nt: TGTGCCAGCAGTCTACAACAGATCTCCTACGAGCAGTACTTC
d_gene: TRBD1; j_gene: TRBJ1-1; abundance: .; v_gene: TRBV5-1; CDR3aa: CASSLKGQGNMNTEAFF; CDR3nt: TGCGCCAGCAGCCTAAAGGGACAGGGAAATATGAACACTGAAGCTTTCTTT
d_gene: TRBD1; j_gene: TRBJ2-3; abundance: .; v_gene: TRBV2; CDR3aa: CAVWTGPPRDTQYF; CDR3nt: TGTGCCGTCTGGACAGGGCCGCCCCGGGATACGCAGTATTTT
d_gene: TRBD2; j_gene: TRBJ2-3; abundance: .; v_gene: TRBV3-1/TRBV3-2; CDR3aa: CASSQRTSGGAADTQYF; CDR3nt: TGTGCCAGCAGCCAGCGGACTAGCGGGGGGGCCGCAGATACGCAGTATTTT
d_gene: .; j_gene: TRBJ2-5; abundance: .; v_gene: TRBV10-3; CDR3aa: CAISESQQNRKTQYF; CDR3nt: TGTGCCATCAGTGAGTCTCAACAAAATCGAAAGACCCAGTACTTC
d_gene: TRBD2; j_gene: TRBJ2-3; abundance: .; v_gene: TRBV5-6; CDR3aa: CASSLAMRGSTDTQYF; CDR3nt: TGTGCCAGCAGCTTGGCCATGCGGGGGTCCACAGATACGCAGTATTTT
d_gene: TRBD1; j_gene: TRBJ1-5; abundance: .; v_gene: TRBV6-5; CDR3aa: CASRSRTGGGQPQHF; CDR3nt: TGTGCCAGCAGATCAAGGACAGGGGGCGGTCAGCCCCAGCATTTT
d_gene: .; j_gene: TRBJ2-5; abundance: few; v_gene: TRBV4-2; CDR3aa: CASSQSRRGAGIETQYF; CDR3nt: TGTGCCAGCAGCCAATCTCGTCGGGGGGCCGGGATAGAGACCCAGTACTTC
d_gene: .; j_gene: TRBJ1-3; abundance: .; v_gene: TRBV7-8; CDR3aa: CASSSRHGATIYF; CDR3nt: TGTGCCAGCAGCTCACGACACGGCGCGACCATATATTTT
d_gene: .; j_gene: TRBJ1-6; abundance: .; v_gene: TRBV3-1/TRBV3-2; CDR3aa: CASSQGKGGSPLHF; CDR3nt: TGTGCCAGCAGCCAAGGCAAAGGGGGTTCACCCCTCCACTTT
d_gene: .; j_gene: TRBJ2-6; abundance: .; v_gene: TRBV7-3; CDR3aa: CASSLNPSGANVLTF; CDR3nt: TGTGCCAGCAGCTTAAATCCATCTGGGGCCAACGTCCTGACTTTC
d_gene: .; j_gene: TRBJ1-2; abundance: .; v_gene: TRBV5-4; CDR3aa: CASSPGLEVYGYTF; CDR3nt: TGTGCCAGCAGCCCAGGACTTGAGGTCTATGGCTACACCTTC
d_gene: .; j_gene: TRBJ1-3; abundance: .; v_gene: TRBV19; CDR3aa: CASSMAGASGNTIYF; CDR3nt: TGTGCCAGTAGTATGGCAGGGGCCTCTGGAAACACCATATATTTT
d_gene: .; j_gene: TRBJ2-2; abundance: .; v_gene: TRBV30; CDR3aa: CAWSVITSGELFF; CDR3nt: TGTGCCTGGAGTGTTATTACTTCGGGGGAGCTGTTTTTT
d_gene: .; j_gene: TRBJ1-5; abundance: .; v_gene: TRBV6-5; CDR3aa: CASSLNSNQPQHF; CDR3nt: TGTGCCAGCAGTTTAAATAGCAATCAGCCCCAGCATTTT
d_gene: TRBD2; j_gene: TRBJ2-3; abundance: few; v_gene: TRBV7-2; CDR3aa: CASSLITGGGTDTQYF; CDR3nt: TGTGCCAGCAGCTTGATAACGGGAGGGGGCACAGATACGCAGTATTTT
d_gene: .; j_gene: TRBJ2-3; abundance: .; v_gene: TRBV24-1; CDR3aa: CATSDPGRGSTDTQYF; CDR3nt: TGTGCCACCAGTGATCCCGGGCGGGGTAGCACAGATACGCAGTATTTT
d_gene: .; j_gene: TRBJ2-3; abundance: .; v_gene: TRBV6-2/TRBV6-3; CDR3aa: CASSFAGTTDTQYF; CDR3nt: TGTGCCAGCAGTTTTGCGGGGACCACAGATACGCAGTATTTT
d_gene: TRBD2; j_gene: TRBJ2-3; abundance: .; v_gene: TRBV15; CDR3aa: CATAERGSRTDTQYF; CDR3nt: TGTGCCACCGCAGAGCGGGGGAGCCGCACAGATACGCAGTATTTT
d_gene: TRBD1; j_gene: TRBJ1-6; abundance: .; v_gene: TRBV9; CDR3aa: CASSRDSDWSPLHF; CDR3nt: TGTGCCAGCAGCCGGGACAGTGATTGGTCACCCCTCCACTTT
d_gene: .; j_gene: TRBJ1-5; abundance: .; v_gene: TRBV27; CDR3aa: CASSFRGISQPQHF; CDR3nt: TGTGCCAGCAGTTTTAGGGGAATCTCTCAGCCCCAGCATTTT
d_gene: .; j_gene: TRBJ2-3; abundance: .; v_gene: TRBV5-5; CDR3aa: CASSFLSRDYTQYF; CDR3nt: TGTGCCAGCAGCTTTCTTTCCCGGGACTATACGCAGTATTTT
d_gene: .; j_gene: TRBJ2-3; abundance: .; v_gene: TRBV7-9; CDR3aa: CASSDWGREWDTQYF; CDR3nt: TGTGCCAGCAGCGACTGGGGGCGGGAGTGGGATACGCAGTATTTT
d_gene: TRBD1; j_gene: TRBJ2-1; abundance: .; v_gene: TRBV7-8; CDR3aa: CASSQDRAISSYNEQFF; CDR3nt: TGTGCCAGCAGCCAAGACAGGGCAATATCGTCCTACAATGAGCAGTTCTTC